This T cell receptor (beta chain) stems from a study of blood T cell repertoires in COVID-19. Study-level background: From the United States, Italy and Spain came samples of acute and convalescent COVID-19. PBMCs, B-cell-depleted T cells, or T cells were the source of the cDNA or gDNA that made up the material.

As handled by the study authors: Reference gene primer amplification in the assay estimated nucleated cell counts. The data were produced by immunoSEQ multiplex PCR, yet TCRdb's version contains in-frame clones alone and is incomplete. The V and J calls and clone size come from that table; D and trimming were worked out from the DNA. The table records around 250,000 clones, approximately 85% of them present only once. V shed 6 bases and J shed 0 bases, with 8 bases lying between them. CDR3 length equals 13 residues. In germline, CDR1 is SGHTA, CDR2 FQGTGA. Sequences were obtained from peripheral blood. This receptor was taken from a man aged 50 to 60 with active or convalescent COVID-19. The chain carries TRBV7-3 and TRBJ1-2; possible D gene TRBD1, 5 bases. The CDR3 region is CASSPTANYGYTF. In nucleotides, the CDR3 is TGTGCCAGCAGTCCGACAGCTAACTATGGCTACACCTTC.